The 27 T cell receptor beta chains given below trace back to one sample, sequenced in a study of long-term antiretroviral therapy in people with HIV (dated by TCRdb to the early 2020s). The immunoSEQ hsTCRB v3.0 assay was used at survey level resolution for TRB variable region sequencing. Not all clones reach the TCRdb copy of this immuneACCESS table, which keeps in-frame sequences only. Checked studies attribute under half of the gap to unresolved V genes and leave the rest unexplained. This sample is represented by roughly 15,000 clones; 65% to 90% of them were singletons. Of the sample, just over 7% is held by the ten largest clones. Sequences were derived from unsorted PBMCs, sampled 0.4 years after starting antiretroviral therapy. These receptor sequences come from a man younger than 45 with HIV.

The rearrangement uses TRBV18 and TRBJ1-1, with D maybe TRBD1 (5 bases). Trimming removed 2 bases from V and 4 bases from J, with 8 bases in between. Germline assignment: CDR1 KGHSH and CDR2 LQKENI. This CDR3 spans 13 amino acids. This CDR3 reads CASSPSGTTEAFF. As DNA, the CDR3 is TGTGCCAGCTCACCATCAGGGACCACTGAAGCTTTCTTT.

The chain combines TRBV7-2 with TRBJ2-7, with 7 bases lining up with TRBD2. Trimming took 1 base from V and 0 from J; bases not matched to a gene: 6. CDR1 is SGHTA, CDR2 FQGNSA, per germline. The CDR3 is 16 residues long. CDR3 sequence reads: CASSLEGASGSYEQYF. Written as DNA, the CDR3 is TGTGCCAGCAGCTTAGAAGGGGCTAGCGGCTCCTACGAGCAGTACTTC.

This clone appeared a single time. The chain joins TRBV7-2 to TRBJ2-5; D gene unclear. The CDR3 is 15 residues long. The germline V gene encodes CDR1 SGHTA and CDR2 FQGNSA. V dropped 1 base and J dropped 5 bases, with 14 bases sitting between them. The CDR3 here is CASSLELGNRETQYF. The CDR3 DNA reads TGTGCCAGCAGCTTAGAATTGGGGAATAGGGAGACCCAGTACTTC.

The chain recombines TRBV14 with TRBJ2-7; TRBD1 aligns across 11 bases. The CDR3 has 16 residues. Looked up from germline, CDR1 is SGHDN and CDR2 is FVKESK. With 3 bases clipped from V and 3 bases from J, the junction kept 7 bases outside the gene matches. In nucleotides, the CDR3 is TGTGCCAGCAGCCACGGCCGGGACAGGGGGTTCTACGAGCAGTACTTC. It translates to CASSHGRDRGFYEQYF.

V and J are TRBV10-3 and TRBJ1-1, with D unclear. The germline V gene has CDR1 ENHRY and CDR2 SYGVKD. This CDR3 is 13 amino acids long. Trimming removed 5 bases from V and 3 bases from J, with 10 bases in between. CDR3 sequence reads: CAISPIQDTEAFF. The CDR3 coding sequence is TGTGCCATCAGTCCAATCCAGGACACTGAAGCTTTCTTT.

J is TRBJ2-3 and V is TRBV7-2, with TRBD2 matching 7 bases. The CDR3 length is 17 residues. Germline trimming cut 4 bases from V and 0 bases from J; bases unmatched to any gene: 10. Germline V lookup: CDR1 SGHTA, CDR2 FQGNSA. CDR3 bases: TGTGCCAGCAGCTCCTCACTGGATAGCGGGAGCACAGATACGCAGTATTTT. It is translated as CASSSSLDSGSTDTQYF.

This clone was counted a single time. The chain carries TRBV5-1 and TRBJ1-4; D is unresolved. Between the trimmed V and J ends, which lost 2 bases and 0 bases, there was a span of 8 bases. This CDR3 is built from 15 residues. In germline, CDR1 is SGHRS, CDR2 YFSETQ. The CDR3 region is CASSLKVATNEKLFF. For the CDR3, the DNA is TGCGCCAGCAGCTTAAAGGTGGCAACTAATGAAAAACTGTTTTTT.

This chain joins TRBV19 and TRBJ1-1, with TRBD1 matching 7 bases. Germline values: CDR1 LNHDA, CDR2 SQIVND (reference sequence). The CDR3 totals 16 residues. The V and J ends lost 2 bases and 6 bases, in that order; junction bases with no gene match: 12. CDR3 DNA: TGTGCCAGTAGTATAAGCGCCTCACAGGGGAAGGCTGAAGCTTTCTTT. Encoded protein: CASSISASQGKAEAFF.

The chain has TRBV5-1 and TRBJ2-7; D may be TRBD1 or TRBD2 (5 bases each). This CDR3 is 15 amino acids long. Per germline, CDR1 SGHRS and CDR2 YFSETQ. V shed 3 bases and J shed 2 bases, with 15 bases lying between them. As DNA, the CDR3 is TGCGCCAGCAGCTCTGACGGGACCCTAACCTACGAGCAGTACTTC. It codes for CASSSDGTLTYEQYF.

In its sample, this clone is large. The chain joins TRBV11-2 to TRBJ1-2; 7 nucleotides agree with TRBD1. The CDR3 is 14 amino acids. V trimming: 0 bases; J trimming: 3 bases; junction bases outside the gene matches: 1. Germline CDR1 SGHAT, CDR2 FQNNGV. This CDR3 is CASSLDQGDYGYTF. Here the CDR3 DNA reads TGTGCCAGCAGCTTAGATCAGGGGGACTATGGCTACACCTTC.

The gene calls are TRBV5-6 and TRBJ1-1, with D possibly TRBD1 on 6 matching bases. The CDR3 is made up of 16 amino acids. The V end lost 1 base, the J end lost 5 bases, and 18 bases lay between the germline ends. The germline CDR1 and CDR2 sequences are SGHDT and YYEEEE. CDR3 in amino acids: CASSLNRDSERTEAFF. The CDR3, as DNA: TGTGCCAGCAGCTTGAACAGGGACTCTGAGAGGACTGAAGCTTTCTTT.

V gene TRBV7-6 combines with J gene TRBJ1-3, with D hard to call. The germline V gene encodes CDR1 SGHVS and CDR2 FNYEAQ. The V end lost 2 bases, the J end lost 3 bases, and 17 bases lay between the germline ends. The CDR3 contains 17 residues. The CDR3 loop reads CASSLSSGGTVGNTIYF. CDR3 nucleotides: TGTGCCAGCAGCTTATCTTCTGGCGGCACAGTTGGAAACACCATATATTTT.

There are a few counts of this clone. The V and J genes are TRBV5-4 and TRBJ2-2; D is unresolved. The V end lost 1 base, the J end lost 5 bases, and 6 bases lay between the germline ends. The CDR3 loop spans 13 amino acids. Germline CDR1 is SGHNT and CDR2 is YYREEE (reference sequence). The DNA for the CDR3 is TGTGCCAGCAGCTTGCAGAGGACCGGGGAGCTGTTTTTT. Protein: CASSLQRTGELFF.

The rearrangement joins TRBV4-2 to TRBJ2-4; TRBD1 matches 7 bases. The CDR3 loop spans 17 amino acids. CDR1 and CDR2 (germline): LGHNA, YNFKEQ. V lost 0 bases, J lost 1 base, and 6 bases stayed unmatched. The CDR3 DNA reads as TGTGCCAGCAGCCAAGACCAACAGGGGTGGGCCAAAAACATTCAGTACTTC. Protein sequence: CASSQDQQGWAKNIQYF.

This chain uses TRBV6-1 with TRBJ1-5; tentative D call: TRBD1 (5 bases). The CDR3 totals 15 residues. The V and J ends lost 2 bases and 7 bases respectively, with 15 bases between them. Germline lookup yields CDR1 MNHNS and CDR2 SASEGT. For the CDR3, the DNA is TGTGCCAGCAGTGAAAGGGCAATCGGACACCAGCCCCAGCATTTT. This codes for CASSERAIGHQPQHF.

This clone was detected once. The chain's CDR3 is CASSFVRGRKTQYF. In nucleotides, the CDR3 is TGTGCCAGCAGTTTTGTCCGGGGAAGGAAGACCCAGTACTTC. The rearrangement joins TRBV28 to TRBJ2-5; tentatively, D is TRBD2 (5 bases). The CDR3 totals 14 residues. CDR1 is MDHEN, CDR2 SYDVKM, per germline. V was trimmed by 3 bases and J by 6 bases, leaving 14 bases between them. The complete variable domain, with remaining parts taken from reference TRBV28 and TRBJ2-5, reads DVKVTQSSRYLVKRTGEKVFLECVQDMDHENMFWYRQDPGLGLRLIYFSYDVKMKEKGDIPEGYSVSREKKERFSLILESASTNQTSMYLCASSFVRGRKTQYFGPGTRLLVL.

This chain joins TRBV7-8 and TRBJ2-1; 9 bases are a match to TRBD1. The trim removed 5 bases at V and 2 bases at J, leaving 7 bases unmatched. The CDR3 spans 16 residues. Germline V gives CDR1 SGHVS, CDR2 FQNEAQ. The CDR3 nucleotides read TGTGCCAGCAGCGTGACGGGACAGGGAACCTACAATGAGCAGTTCTTC. This sequence encodes CASSVTGQGTYNEQFF.

The rearrangement joins TRBV27 to TRBJ2-7; 8 nucleotides agree with TRBD1. CDR1 and CDR2 from the germline V gene are MNHEY and SMNVEV (reference sequence). V was pared by 5 bases and J by 4 bases, with 10 bases of the junction left unmatched. The CDR3 covers 15 residues. CDR3 sequence: CASSPWTGSWYEQYF. Written as DNA, the CDR3 is TGTGCCAGCAGTCCCTGGACAGGGTCGTGGTACGAGCAGTACTTC.

The gene calls are TRBV6-5 and TRBJ2-7; 11 positions match TRBD1. The CDR3 consists of 15 residues. Losses at the gene ends were 2 bases for V and 5 bases for J; bases not matched to a gene: 5. Germline V CDR1 and CDR2: MNHEY, SVGAGI. CDR3 amino acids: CASSYAGTGGNEQYF. The CDR3 DNA reads as TGTGCCAGCAGTTACGCCGGGACAGGGGGGAACGAGCAGTACTTC.

The chain uses TRBV5-1 and TRBJ2-1, with TRBD2 identical over 8 bases. The CDR3 has 15 amino acids. Germline assignment: CDR1 SGHRS and CDR2 YFSETQ. Losses at the gene ends were 2 bases for V and 3 bases for J; bases not matched to a gene: 4. CDR3 in DNA: TGCGCCAGCAGCTTAGCGGGAGAAGTCTACAATGAGCAGTTCTTC. The encoded protein is CASSLAGEVYNEQFF. The full variable domain, rest sourced from reference TRBV5-1 and TRBJ2-1, is KAGVTQTPRYLIKTRGQQVTLSCSPISGHRSVSWYQQTPGQGLQFLFEYFSETQRNKGNFPGRFSGRQFSNSRSEMNVSTLELGDSALYLCASSLAGEVYNEQFFGPGTRLTVL.

V gene TRBV28 combines with J gene TRBJ1-2, with D unresolved. CDR3 length: 12 amino acids. V was cut by 3 bases and J by 1 base, with 3 bases left in between. The germline gives CDR1 MDHEN, CDR2 SYDVKM. CDR3 sequence reads: CASSLGNYGYTF. The CDR3 nucleotides are TGTGCCAGCAGTTTGGGTAACTATGGCTACACCTTC.

The count of this clone is one. The rearrangement links TRBV9 to TRBJ1-3; TRBD1 is a possible D gene (6 bases). The CDR3 contains 15 residues. V was shortened by 0 bases and J by 3 bases, with 10 bases between the two germline ends. The V gene's germline CDR1 is SGDLS and CDR2 YYNGEE. In DNA, the CDR3 is TGTGCCAGCAGCGTAGAGGGGGGAAATGGAAACACCATATATTTT. Residues: CASSVEGGNGNTIYF.

This sequence joins TRBV19 and TRBJ1-4, with TRBD1 identical over 11 bases. V shed 7 bases, J shed 5 bases, and the junction held 3 bases outside the gene matches. The V gene's germline CDR1 is LNHDA and CDR2 SQIVND (reference sequence). CDR3 length: 14 amino acids. In nucleotides, the CDR3 is TGTGCCAGTACCAGGGACAGGGGGAATGAAAAACTGTTTTTT. Translation gives CASTRDRGNEKLFF.

The genes are TRBV4-1 and TRBJ2-7; 14 bases are a match to TRBD2. The CDR3 is 20 amino acids. The germline gives CDR1 MGHRA, CDR2 YSYEKL. V lost 4 bases to trimming and J lost 4 bases; unmatched junction nucleotides: 18. The CDR3 sequence is CASSPGPAATSGRGLYEQYF. The CDR3 DNA reads TGCGCCAGCAGCCCCGGCCCTGCAGCGACTAGCGGGAGGGGGTTGTACGAGCAGTACTTC.

The V gene is TRBV6-5, the J gene TRBJ2-7; 7 bases are a match to TRBD1. V shed 2 bases and J 0 bases; nucleotides not matched to a gene: 4. CDR1 and CDR2 (germline): MNHEY, SVGAGI. This CDR3 has 15 amino acids. The CDR3 DNA reads TGTGCCAGCAGTTACGATAGGACAGGCTCCTACGAGCAGTACTTC. This encodes CASSYDRTGSYEQYF.

The J gene is TRBJ2-5, the V gene TRBV4-1, with D tentatively TRBD1 (6 bases). The V end lost 0 bases, the J end lost 3 bases, and 11 bases lay between the germline ends. Germline CDR1 reads MGHRA; CDR2 reads YSYEKL. The CDR3 is 15 amino acids. This chain's CDR3 is CASSQDGRTEETQYF. The CDR3 bases are TGCGCCAGCAGCCAAGATGGGCGGACAGAAGAGACCCAGTACTTC.

The rearrangement uses TRBV7-9 and TRBJ2-5, with D possibly TRBD2 on 5 matching bases. Trimming cost V 4 bases and J 0 bases, with 15 bases left between them. Germline V gene sequence: CDR1 SEHNR, CDR2 FQNEAQ (reference sequence). The CDR3 extends over 16 amino acids. Here the CDR3 DNA reads TGTGCCAGCAGCTCCAATATGAGGGATCACCAAGAGACCCAGTACTTC. It translates to CASSSNMRDHQETQYF.